What follows is one T cell receptor beta chain and its context. The data derive from a study of T cell changes during pregnancy in multiple sclerosis. The CDR3 runs 13 residues. V lost 6 bases and J lost 3; bases outside the gene matches: 1. CDR1 and CDR2 (germline): MGHDK, SYGVNS. Data came from immunoSEQ multiplex PCR; TCRdb stores just in-frame clones and leaves some out. The sample has around 27,000 clones; approximately 94% are singletons. The input for sequencing was CD4+ T cells from peripheral blood mononuclear cells, taken after pregnancy. This sequence was found in a female donor with multiple sclerosis, enrolled in a pregnancy study. This sequence joins TRBV25-1 and TRBJ1-5, with 8 bases fitting TRBD1. The chain's CDR3 is CASRGQANQPQHF. CDR3 nucleotide sequence: TGTGCCAGCAGGGGACAGGCCAATCAGCCCCAGCATTTT.